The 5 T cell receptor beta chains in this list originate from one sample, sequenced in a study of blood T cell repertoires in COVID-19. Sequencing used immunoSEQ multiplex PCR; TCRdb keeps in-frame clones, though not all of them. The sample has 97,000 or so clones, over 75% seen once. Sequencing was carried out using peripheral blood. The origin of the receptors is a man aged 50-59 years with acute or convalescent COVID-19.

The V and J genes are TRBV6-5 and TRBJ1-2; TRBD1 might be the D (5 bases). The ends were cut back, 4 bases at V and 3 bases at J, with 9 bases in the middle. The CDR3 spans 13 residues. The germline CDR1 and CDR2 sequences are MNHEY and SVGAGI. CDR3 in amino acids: CASSSVTDYGYTF. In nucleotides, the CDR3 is TGTGCCAGCAGTTCGGTGACAGACTATGGCTACACCTTC.

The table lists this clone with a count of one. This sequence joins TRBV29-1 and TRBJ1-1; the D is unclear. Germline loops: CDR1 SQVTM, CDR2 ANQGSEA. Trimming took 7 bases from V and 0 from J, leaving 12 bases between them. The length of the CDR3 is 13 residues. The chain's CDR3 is CSGSGGLNTEAFF. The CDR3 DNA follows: TGCAGCGGGTCGGGAGGCTTGAACACTGAAGCTTTCTTT.

The CDR3, as DNA: TGTGCCAGCTCACCACCGGGGCAGTCCGAGCAGTACTTC. This codes for CASSPPGQSEQYF. The J gene is TRBJ2-7, the V gene TRBV18, with a tentative D call TRBD1 (5 bases). Per the germline V gene, CDR1 is KGHSH and CDR2 is LQKENI. This CDR3 has 13 residues. With 0 bases removed from V and 6 bases from J, the gap between germline ends came to 9 bases.

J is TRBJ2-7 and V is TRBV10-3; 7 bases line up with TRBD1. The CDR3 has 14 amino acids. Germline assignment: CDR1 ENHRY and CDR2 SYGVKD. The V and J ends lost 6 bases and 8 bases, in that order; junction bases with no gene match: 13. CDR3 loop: CAISPTSLDRKQYF. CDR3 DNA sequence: TGTGCCATCAGCCCAACGTCTCTGGACAGGAAGCAGTACTTC.

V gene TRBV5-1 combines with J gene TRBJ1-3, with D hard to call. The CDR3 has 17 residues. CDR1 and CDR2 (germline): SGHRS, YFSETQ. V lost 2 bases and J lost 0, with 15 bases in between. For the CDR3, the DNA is TGCGCCAGCAGCTTACGGGATACCGCACTCTCTGGAAACACCATATATTTT. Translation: CASSLRDTALSGNTIYF.